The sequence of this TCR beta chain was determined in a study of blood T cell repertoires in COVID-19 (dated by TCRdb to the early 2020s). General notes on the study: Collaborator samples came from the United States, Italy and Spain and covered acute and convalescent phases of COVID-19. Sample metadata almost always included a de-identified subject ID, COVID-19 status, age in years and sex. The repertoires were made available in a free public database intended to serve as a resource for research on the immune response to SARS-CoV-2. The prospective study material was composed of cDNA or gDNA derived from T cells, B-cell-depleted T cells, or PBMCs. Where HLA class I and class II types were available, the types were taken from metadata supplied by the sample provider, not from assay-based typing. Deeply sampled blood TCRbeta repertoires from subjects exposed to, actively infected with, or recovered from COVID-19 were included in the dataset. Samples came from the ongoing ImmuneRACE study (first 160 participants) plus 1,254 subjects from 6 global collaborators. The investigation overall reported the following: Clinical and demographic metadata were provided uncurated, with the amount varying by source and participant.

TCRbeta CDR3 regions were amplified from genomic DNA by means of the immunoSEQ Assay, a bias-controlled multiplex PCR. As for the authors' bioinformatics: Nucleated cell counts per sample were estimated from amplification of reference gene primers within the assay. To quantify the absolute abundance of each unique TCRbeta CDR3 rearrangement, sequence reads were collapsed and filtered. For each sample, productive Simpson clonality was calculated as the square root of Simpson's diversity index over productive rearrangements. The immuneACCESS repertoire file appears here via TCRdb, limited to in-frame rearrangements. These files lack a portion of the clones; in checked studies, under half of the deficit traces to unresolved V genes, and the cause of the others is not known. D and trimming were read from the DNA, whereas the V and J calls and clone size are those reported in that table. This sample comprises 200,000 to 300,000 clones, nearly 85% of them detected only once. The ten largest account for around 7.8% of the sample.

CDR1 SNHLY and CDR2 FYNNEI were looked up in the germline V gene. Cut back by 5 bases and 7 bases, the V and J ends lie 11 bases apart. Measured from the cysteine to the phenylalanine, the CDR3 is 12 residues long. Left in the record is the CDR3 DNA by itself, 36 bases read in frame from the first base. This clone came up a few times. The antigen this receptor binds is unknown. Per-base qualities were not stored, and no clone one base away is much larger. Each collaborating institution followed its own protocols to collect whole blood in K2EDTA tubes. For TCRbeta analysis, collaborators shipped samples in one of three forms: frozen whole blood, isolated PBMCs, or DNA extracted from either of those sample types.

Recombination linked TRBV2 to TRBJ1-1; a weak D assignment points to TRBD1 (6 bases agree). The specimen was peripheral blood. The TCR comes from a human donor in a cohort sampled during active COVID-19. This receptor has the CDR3 CASSTGLVEAFF. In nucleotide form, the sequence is TGTGCCAGCAGTACAGGGCTCGTTGAAGCTTTCTTT.